This is a list of T cell receptor beta chains from one sample in a study of blood T cell repertoires in COVID-19. The data were produced by immunoSEQ multiplex PCR, yet TCRdb's version contains in-frame clones alone and is incomplete. The sample shows about 240,000 clones, 65% to 90% of them seen only once. Sample: peripheral blood. The receptors derive from a man between 50 and 59 years old with COVID-19, enrolled during active disease. Each CDR3 is given with its conserved first and last residue. The D gene is left open where the match is weak. Expanded clones are given a class, and other clones once, few, many or no size at all.

D: -
size: -
J: TRBJ2-7
V: TRBV20-1
CDR3: CSAPTGYEQYF
DNA: TGCAGTGCGCCGACAGGCTACGAGCAGTACTTC

D: -
size: -
J: TRBJ1-1
V: TRBV7-3
CDR3: CASSLIRQKNTEAFF
DNA: TGTGCCAGCAGCTTAATTAGACAGAAGAACACTGAAGCTTTCTTT

D: TRBD2
size: few
J: TRBJ2-1
V: TRBV5-1
CDR3: CASSLGLAGLSSYNEQFF
DNA: TGCGCCAGCAGCTTGGGACTAGCGGGGCTTAGCTCCTACAATGAGCAGTTCTTC

D: TRBD1
size: -
J: TRBJ1-1
V: TRBV12-3/TRBV12-4
CDR3: CASSWDRREAFF
DNA: TGTGCCAGCAGTTGGGACAGGCGAGAAGCTTTCTTT

D: TRBD1
size: once
J: TRBJ2-5
V: TRBV6-2/TRBV6-3
CDR3: CASSGTGKVAKTQYF
DNA: TGTGCCAGCAGTGGGACAGGGAAAGTGGCTAAGACCCAGTACTTC

D: -
size: -
J: TRBJ1-1
V: TRBV6-5
CDR3: CASSYSTPLNTEAFF
DNA: TGTGCCAGCAGTTACTCGACTCCGTTGAACACTGAAGCTTTCTTT

D: -
size: once
J: TRBJ1-1
V: TRBV10-3
CDR3: CAISPRNTEAFF
DNA: TGTGCCATCAGCCCCAGGAACACTGAAGCTTTCTTT

D: -
size: -
J: TRBJ2-1
V: TRBV6-5
CDR3: CASSSAQPAVYNEQFF
DNA: TGTGCCAGCAGTTCTGCCCAACCTGCGGTTTACAATGAGCAGTTCTTC

D: TRBD1
size: -
J: TRBJ2-3
V: TRBV23-1
CDR3: CASSHFGTGGMTDTQYF
DNA: TGCGCCAGCAGTCACTTCGGGACAGGGGGTATGACAGATACGCAGTATTTT

D: TRBD2
size: -
J: TRBJ2-7
V: TRBV4-1
CDR3: CASSQEGALAGAYEQYF
DNA: TGCGCCAGCAGCCAAGAAGGAGCACTAGCGGGGGCCTACGAGCAGTACTTC

D: TRBD1
size: -
J: TRBJ1-2
V: TRBV6-6
CDR3: CASRKTGEGYGYTF
DNA: TGTGCCAGCAGGAAGACAGGGGAAGGCTATGGCTACACCTTC

D: -
size: -
J: TRBJ1-1
V: TRBV19
CDR3: CASTLGRGMMNTEAFF
DNA: TGTGCCAGTACCCTCGGTCGGGGGATGATGAACACTGAAGCTTTCTTT

D: TRBD1
size: -
J: TRBJ2-7
V: TRBV29-1
CDR3: CSVVGQGYEQYF
DNA: TGCAGCGTTGTTGGACAGGGGTACGAGCAGTACTTC

D: TRBD1
size: once
J: TRBJ2-7
V: TRBV30
CDR3: CAWSPDRGYEQYF
DNA: TGTGCCTGGAGTCCTGACAGGGGCTACGAGCAGTACTTC

D: -
size: -
J: TRBJ1-4
V: TRBV19
CDR3: CASSADSFREKLFF
DNA: TGTGCCAGTAGTGCCGACTCGTTCCGGGAAAAACTGTTTTTT

D: -
size: few
J: TRBJ2-1
V: TRBV4-2
CDR3: CASSQGGPGNEQFF
DNA: TGTGCCAGCAGCCAGGGGGGGCCTGGTAATGAGCAGTTCTTC

D: TRBD2
size: -
J: TRBJ2-3
V: TRBV9
CDR3: CASSERGVRTDTQYF
DNA: TGTGCCAGCAGTGAACGGGGGGTGCGCACAGATACGCAGTATTTT

D: -
size: -
J: TRBJ1-6
V: TRBV2
CDR3: CASRMDGSSYNSPLHF
DNA: TGTGCCAGTAGAATGGACGGGAGCTCCTATAATTCACCCCTCCACTTT

D: -
size: -
J: TRBJ1-2
V: TRBV9
CDR3: CASSVGEAYGYTF
DNA: TGTGCCAGCAGCGTAGGCGAAGCCTATGGCTACACCTTC

D: TRBD1
size: -
J: TRBJ1-2
V: TRBV15
CDR3: CATSREQGAYNYGYTF
DNA: TGTGCCACCAGCAGAGAACAGGGGGCTTATAACTATGGCTACACCTTC

D: TRBD1
size: -
J: TRBJ1-3
V: TRBV9
CDR3: CASSVAGTGSGNTIYF
DNA: TGTGCCAGCAGCGTAGCCGGGACAGGGTCTGGAAACACCATATATTTT

D: -
size: -
J: TRBJ2-7
V: TRBV4-3
CDR3: CASSQDRTASYEQYF
DNA: TGCGCCAGCAGCCAAGACCGGACAGCCTCCTACGAGCAGTACTTC

D: -
size: -
J: TRBJ2-2
V: TRBV21-1
CDR3: CASTYRGPVTGELFF
DNA: TGTGCCAGCACCTACAGGGGACCGGTCACCGGGGAGCTGTTTTTT

D: TRBD1
size: -
J: TRBJ2-7
V: TRBV2
CDR3: CASSDRQGAYEQYF
DNA: TGTGCCAGCAGTGACCGACAGGGGGCCTACGAGCAGTACTTC

D: TRBD1
size: few
J: TRBJ2-2
V: TRBV25-1
CDR3: CASSYRGELNTGELFF
DNA: TGTGCCAGCAGCTACAGGGGAGAACTGAACACCGGGGAGCTGTTTTTT

D: TRBD1
size: -
J: TRBJ1-2
V: TRBV9
CDR3: CASTPGQGDYGYTF
DNA: TGTGCCTCAACCCCGGGACAGGGAGACTATGGCTACACCTTC

D: TRBD2
size: -
J: TRBJ2-1
V: TRBV9
CDR3: CASSVELAGGFYNEQFF
DNA: TGTGCCAGCAGCGTGGAGCTAGCGGGGGGGTTTTACAATGAGCAGTTCTTC

D: -
size: -
J: TRBJ1-2
V: TRBV3-1/TRBV3-2
CDR3: CASSQANSGAYGYTF
DNA: TGTGCCAGCAGCCAAGCCAATTCAGGGGCCTATGGCTACACCTTC

D: -
size: -
J: TRBJ1-4
V: TRBV15
CDR3: CATSRGQREKLFF
DNA: TGTGCCACCAGCAGGGGGCAAAGAGAAAAACTGTTTTTT

D: TRBD1
size: -
J: TRBJ2-7
V: TRBV4-3
CDR3: CASSQETTGGLSSYEQYF
DNA: TGCGCCAGCAGCCAAGAAACGACAGGGGGTCTTAGCTCCTACGAGCAGTACTTC

D: TRBD1
size: -
J: TRBJ2-1
V: TRBV24-1
CDR3: CATRSDRGSYNEQFF
DNA: TGTGCCACCCGTAGTGACAGGGGTTCCTACAATGAGCAGTTCTTC

D: -
size: -
J: TRBJ1-1
V: TRBV2
CDR3: CASREPGGTEAFF
DNA: TGTGCCAGCAGGGAACCGGGAGGCACTGAAGCTTTCTTT

D: -
size: -
J: TRBJ2-3
V: TRBV4-2
CDR3: CASSQDVGAGDTQYF
DNA: TGTGCCAGCAGCCAAGATGTGGGTGCGGGAGATACGCAGTATTTT

D: TRBD1
size: few
J: TRBJ1-2
V: TRBV5-8
CDR3: CASSLGGTGLYGYTF
DNA: TGTGCCAGCAGCTTGGGAGGGACAGGGCTCTATGGCTACACCTTC

D: -
size: -
J: TRBJ2-2
V: TRBV20-1
CDR3: CSASPTGTGELFF
DNA: TGCAGTGCTAGTCCGACAGGCACCGGGGAGCTGTTTTTT

D: TRBD2
size: -
J: TRBJ2-7
V: TRBV5-1
CDR3: CASSPLAGGPTYEQYF
DNA: TGCGCCAGCAGCCCATTAGCGGGGGGCCCTACCTACGAGCAATACTTC

D: TRBD1
size: -
J: TRBJ1-1
V: TRBV6-4
CDR3: CASKRTGGEPEAFF
DNA: TGTGCCAGCAAAAGGACAGGGGGCGAGCCTGAAGCTTTCTTT

D: -
size: few
J: TRBJ1-1
V: TRBV24-1
CDR3: CATSDNGGTEAFF
DNA: TGTGCCACCAGTGATAACGGGGGGACTGAAGCTTTCTTT